This is a list of T cell receptor beta chains from one sample in a study of T cell responses to AZD1222 COVID-19 vaccine. Sequencing was performed with immunoSEQ multiplex PCR; in TCRdb, only in-frame clones are kept and a portion is missing. The data contain about 92,000 clones, roughly nine tenths of them seen just once; the ten biggest clones take up more than 6.5%. The material sequenced was peripheral blood, taken on day 0 of AZD1222 vaccination. The receptors stem from an adult in good health. CDR3s include the opening cysteine and the closing phenylalanine or tryptophan. Fields, in order: V gene, J gene, D gene, clone size, CDR3 DNA, CDR3 protein. A D gene is named only where the DNA matches it firmly. Clone sizes are given selectively: once, few, many, or a class where the clone is expanded.

>TRBV19|TRBJ1-5|NA|NA
TGTGCCAGTAACCCAGACAGGACTTATAGCAATCAGCCCCAGCATTTT
CASNPDRTYSNQPQHF
>TRBV10-3|TRBJ1-2|NA|NA
TGTGCCATCAGTGACAAAAACTATGGCTACACCTTC
CAISDKNYGYTF
>TRBV4-3|TRBJ2-7|TRBD1|NA
TGCGCCAGCAGCAGCCGGGACAGGGCCGTCCCCTACGAGCAGTACTTC
CASSSRDRAVPYEQYF
>TRBV24-1|TRBJ2-2|TRBD1|few
TGTGCCACCAGTGATACGGGACAGGACACCGGGGAGCTGTTTTTT
CATSDTGQDTGELFF
>TRBV7-9|TRBJ2-3|NA|NA
TGTGCCAGCAGTCCCTTGAGCAGCACAGATACGCAGTATTTT
CASSPLSSTDTQYF
>TRBV2|TRBJ2-7|NA|NA
TGTGCCATCAAACGTGCAGGACCCTACGAGCAGTACTTC
CAIKRAGPYEQYF
>TRBV4-1|TRBJ2-5|NA|NA
TGCGCCAGCAGCCAAGGCCCATATAGCGTCCAAGAGACCCAGTACTTC
CASSQGPYSVQETQYF
>TRBV6-5|TRBJ1-1|TRBD1|NA
TGTGCCAGCAGTTACCGGGACAGGATCTCTGAAGCTTTCTTT
CASSYRDRISEAFF
>TRBV6-5|TRBJ2-7|NA|once
TGTGCCGGCAACAGGGAGGGCTACGAGCAGTACTTC
CAGNREGYEQYF
>TRBV28|TRBJ1-1|TRBD1|NA
TGTGCCAGCAGACCGGGACAGGAGAACACTGAAGCTTTCTTT
CASRPGQENTEAFF
>TRBV6-4|TRBJ2-1|TRBD2|NA
TGTGCCAGCAGTGACCTAACTAGCGGGGGGCGCGAGCAGTTCTTC
CASSDLTSGGREQFF
>TRBV7-9|TRBJ1-2|NA|NA
TGTGCCAGCAGCCTGGACACTGGTGGCTACACCTTC
CASSLDTGGYTF
>TRBV11-1|TRBJ2-4|NA|NA
TGTGCCAGCAGCACCCATCTCGGGGGACGTGAAAACATTCAGTACTTC
CASSTHLGGRENIQYF
>TRBV5-1|TRBJ2-7|NA|NA
TGCGCCAGCAGCTTTGGGACTTATTACGAGCAGTACTTC
CASSFGTYYEQYF
>TRBV7-2|TRBJ1-5|TRBD1|NA
TGTGCCAGCAGCTTAGGGCAGGGGGGGGGCAATCAGCCCCAGCATTTT
CASSLGQGGGNQPQHF
>TRBV5-1|TRBJ2-2|NA|NA
TGCGCCAGCAGCTTGGGCGAGCCCGGGGAGCTGTTTTTT
CASSLGEPGELFF
>TRBV27|TRBJ2-7|NA|once
TGTGCCAGCTCTCGTCGGGGCCACTCCTACGAGCAGTACTTC
CASSRRGHSYEQYF
>TRBV25-1|TRBJ1-1|NA|NA
TGTGCCAGCAGTGAGGCAGGGGAAAAGACTGAAGCTTTCTTT
CASSEAGEKTEAFF
>TRBV9|TRBJ2-7|NA|NA
TGTGCCAGCAGCCGGGGGCAGGGGCGCTACGAGCAGTACTTC
CASSRGQGRYEQYF
>TRBV19|TRBJ2-7|NA|once
TGTGCCAGTAGTCCCGGGACTCACGAGCAGTACTTC
CASSPGTHEQYF
>TRBV4-2|TRBJ1-2|NA|few
TGTGCCAGCAGCCAAGATTCCCAAGGGGTTGGCTACACCTTC
CASSQDSQGVGYTF
>TRBV7-8|TRBJ1-2|NA|NA
TGTGCCAGCAGCTTCAGGACGGGGAACTATGGCTACACCTTC
CASSFRTGNYGYTF
>TRBV7-3|TRBJ2-1|NA|NA
TGTGCCAGCAGCTTAACAGGGTACAATGAGCAGTTCTTC
CASSLTGYNEQFF
>TRBV9|TRBJ1-5|NA|NA
TGTGCCAGCAGCGTGAGAGAGGGGCGGAAGGGGATTTTTCAGCCCCAGCATTTT
CASSVREGRKGIFQPQHF
>TRBV7-2|TRBJ2-2|TRBD2|NA
TGTGCCAGCAGCTTTGGAGCGGGGGGCCCGAACACCGGGGAGCTGTTTTTT
CASSFGAGGPNTGELFF
>TRBV11-2|TRBJ2-7|NA|NA
TGTGCCAGCAGCTTGTCGGCAGTCGAGCAGTACTTC
CASSLSAVEQYF
>TRBV18|TRBJ1-5|TRBD1|NA
TGTGCCAGCTCACCATTAGGTGGGACAGGGATTCCCCAGCCCCAGCATTTT
CASSPLGGTGIPQPQHF
>TRBV13|TRBJ1-1|NA|few
TGTGCCAGCAGCCAATTTGCGGGGGGCGGGAACACTGAAGCTTTCTTT
CASSQFAGGGNTEAFF
>TRBV19|TRBJ1-5|NA|NA
TGTGCCAGTAGTATAGATGGGGGGGATCAGCCCCAGCATTTT
CASSIDGGDQPQHF
>TRBV19|TRBJ1-4|TRBD1|NA
TGTGCCAGTTCGCCCGACAGGGGGCTTGAAAAACTGTTTTTT
CASSPDRGLEKLFF
>TRBV11-3|TRBJ2-5|NA|NA
TGTGCCAGCAGCTTAGGGTTCACACCCAAAGAGACCCAGTACTTC
CASSLGFTPKETQYF
>TRBV7-9|TRBJ1-5|NA|NA
TGTGCCAGCAGCTTAGAAATCCAGCCCCAGCATTTT
CASSLEIQPQHF
>TRBV5-5|TRBJ1-5|TRBD1|NA
TGTGCCAGCAGCGCCAGGGGGGCAGGTCAGCCCCAGCATTTT
CASSARGAGQPQHF
>TRBV5-1|TRBJ2-2|NA|NA
TGCGCCAGCAGCTTGGCCTACACCGGGGAGCTGTTTTTT
CASSLAYTGELFF
>TRBV30|TRBJ1-1|NA|NA
TGTGCCTGGAGACGACAGGTCCATAACACTGAAGCTTTCTTT
CAWRRQVHNTEAFF
>TRBV27|TRBJ2-7|TRBD2|NA
TGTGCCAGCAGTTCGACTAGCGGGGAAGACTACGAGCAGTACTTC
CASSSTSGEDYEQYF
>TRBV6-5|TRBJ1-5|NA|NA
TGTGCCAGCAGGGCAGCTCAGATCGATCAGCCCCAGCATTTT
CASRAAQIDQPQHF
>TRBV6-5|TRBJ1-4|NA|NA
TGTGCCAGCAGTTATGCGTGGGGGGGAACTAATGAAAAACTGTTTTTT
CASSYAWGGTNEKLFF
>TRBV19|TRBJ2-2|TRBD1|NA
TGTGCCAGTAGGCCCTACCCTAACAGGGGGAACACCGGGGAGCTGTTTTTT
CASRPYPNRGNTGELFF
>TRBV5-1|TRBJ2-2|NA|NA
TGCGCCAGCAGCTTGGCCTGGCAGGGTAGCACCGGGGAGCTGTTTTTT
CASSLAWQGSTGELFF